Listed below are T cell receptor beta chains from one sample, sequenced in a study of blood T cell repertoires in COVID-19. Sequenced by immunoSEQ multiplex PCR; TCRdb stores in-frame clones only, minus some. The sample includes 250,000 to 300,000 clones, about four fifths of them seen just once. Source material: peripheral blood. The receptors stem from a woman aged 60 to 75 with active or convalescent COVID-19. The CDR3 runs from the conserved cysteine through the conserved F or W. The D gene is left open where the match is weak. Size is omitted from some rows. Given values are once, few, many or a class for expanded clones.

D	J	length	V	size	CDR3	DNA
TRBD1	TRBJ1-4	15	TRBV29-1	.	CSAGTGGAANEKLFF	TGCAGCGCCGGGACAGGGGGCGCAGCTAATGAAAAACTGTTTTTT
TRBD1	TRBJ1-3	14	TRBV2	.	CAIQRGPSGNTIYF	TGTGCCATCCAAAGGGGGCCGTCTGGAAACACCATATATTTT
.	TRBJ2-7	13	TRBV27	.	CASRPGGPNEQYF	TGTGCCAGCAGACCCGGCGGTCCGAACGAGCAGTACTTC
.	TRBJ1-1	13	TRBV18	few	CASSPQGRTEAFF	TGTGCCAGCTCCCCCCAGGGAAGGACTGAAGCTTTCTTT
.	TRBJ1-2	15	TRBV6-5	.	CASSSLASGHYGYTF	TGTGCCAGCAGTTCCCTAGCGTCAGGCCACTATGGCTACACCTTC
.	TRBJ1-3	16	TRBV18	few	CASSPAGGASGNTIYF	TGTGCCAGCTCACCGGCGGGCGGGGCCTCTGGAAACACCATATATTTT
TRBD1	TRBJ2-7	15	TRBV19	.	CASEPRGQGAGEQYF	TGTGCCAGTGAGCCCCGTGGACAGGGGGCGGGGGAGCAGTACTTC
TRBD2	TRBJ2-5	16	TRBV5-1	.	CASSLRMTGGMETQYF	TGCGCCAGCAGCTTAAGGATGACGGGGGGAATGGAGACCCAGTACTTC
.	TRBJ2-7	14	TRBV6-5	.	CASSYVGQGHEQYF	TGTGCCAGCAGTTACGTAGGGCAGGGCCACGAGCAGTACTTC
TRBD1	TRBJ1-1	15	TRBV5-6	.	CASSLGYRGDTEAFF	TGTGCCAGCAGCTTGGGCTACAGGGGGGATACTGAAGCTTTCTTT
TRBD2	TRBJ2-5	15	TRBV19	.	CASSIGSGGPETQYF	TGTGCCAGTAGTATCGGTAGCGGGGGGCCGGAGACCCAGTACTTC
.	TRBJ2-3	15	TRBV19	.	CASSIGGSSTDTQYF	TGTGCCAGTAGTATCGGCGGGTCTAGCACAGATACGCAGTATTTT
TRBD1	TRBJ1-6	17	TRBV5-1	.	CASSLSVMTGTNSPLHF	TGCGCCAGCAGCTTATCGGTTATGACAGGGACTAATTCACCCCTCCACTTT
TRBD1	TRBJ1-2	17	TRBV10-1	.	CASSEVGQGWLAYGYTF	TGCGCCAGCAGTGAGGTTGGACAGGGATGGTTGGCCTATGGCTACACCTTC
TRBD1	TRBJ1-2	14	TRBV5-5	.	CASSRRDRVDGYTF	TGTGCCAGCAGCCGTAGGGACAGGGTTGATGGCTACACCTTC
.	TRBJ1-2	13	TRBV5-6	.	CASSQAGGYGYTF	TGTGCCAGCAGCCAGGCGGGCGGCTATGGCTACACCTTC
.	TRBJ2-1	13	TRBV5-6	once	CASSTGLYNEQFF	TGTGCCAGCAGCACCGGACTGTACAATGAGCAGTTCTTC
.	TRBJ1-1	14	TRBV6-2/TRBV6-3	few	CASSYVGVNTEAFF	TGTGCCAGCAGTTACGTCGGGGTGAACACTGAAGCTTTCTTT
.	TRBJ2-5	12	TRBV29-1	.	CSVDRGSETQYF	TGCAGCGTTGATAGGGGGTCAGAGACCCAGTACTTC
TRBD2	TRBJ2-7	15	TRBV11-2	.	CASSLYSSGGFEQYF	TGTGCCAGCAGCTTATACAGCAGCGGGGGGTTTGAGCAGTACTTC
TRBD1	TRBJ1-2	14	TRBV5-1	.	CASRGQATNYGYTF	TGCGCCAGCAGAGGACAGGCAACTAACTATGGCTACACCTTC
.	TRBJ1-2	12	TRBV12-3/TRBV12-4	.	CASNGFPNGYTF	TGTGCCAGCAACGGGTTTCCGAATGGCTACACCTTC
.	TRBJ1-1	15	TRBV11-3	.	CASSKGSGEATEAFF	TGTGCCAGCAGCAAAGGTAGCGGGGAGGCGACTGAAGCTTTCTTT
.	TRBJ2-2	17	TRBV6-4	few	CASSDSPRVRGTGELFF	TGTGCCAGCAGTGACTCCCCAAGGGTGCGGGGCACCGGGGAGCTGTTTTTT
TRBD2	TRBJ2-3	15	TRBV27	.	CASSLQLAGLDTQYF	TGTGCCAGCAGTCTCCAACTAGCGGGCTTGGATACGCAGTATTTT